This TCR beta chain was recovered during a study of blood T cell repertoires in COVID-19. The overall study: From the United States, Italy and Spain came samples of acute and convalescent COVID-19. The cDNA or gDNA used as material had been derived from T cells, B-cell-depleted T cells, or PBMCs.

The CDR3 extends over 14 amino acids. As originally analysed: Reference gene primer amplification gave nucleated cell count estimates. The assay was immunoSEQ multiplex PCR, and TCRdb's table has in-frame clones only and misses some. D and trimming come from the DNA, and the V and J calls and clone size come from that table. The data contain roughly 27,000 clones, roughly 90% of them singletons. This clone came up once. Specimen: peripheral blood. This sequence joins TRBV21-1 and TRBJ2-2; the listed D gene, TRBD1, was not tested against the DNA. TRBV21-1 is a documented pseudogene. This sequence was found in a woman aged 55-69 years with active COVID-19. The CDR3 here is CASTLGTGGVELFF. CDR3 nucleotides: TGTGCCAGCACCCTCGGGACAGGGGGCGTGGAGCTGTTTTTT.